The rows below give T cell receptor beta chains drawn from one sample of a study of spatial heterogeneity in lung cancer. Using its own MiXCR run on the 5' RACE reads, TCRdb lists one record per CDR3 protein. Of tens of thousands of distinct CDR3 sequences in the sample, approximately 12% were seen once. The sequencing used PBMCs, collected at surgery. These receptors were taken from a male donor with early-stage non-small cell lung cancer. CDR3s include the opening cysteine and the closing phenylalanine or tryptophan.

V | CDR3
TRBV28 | CASSLQALYEQYF
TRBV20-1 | CSARRLSRDEQFF
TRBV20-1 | CSVTVANYGYTF
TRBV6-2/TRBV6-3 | CASSYAGSGTGWNEQFF
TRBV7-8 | CASSLSVYEQFF
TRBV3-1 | CASSQADRPEQFF
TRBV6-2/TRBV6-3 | CASSYGGIGANVLTF
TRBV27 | CASSIRQGSSPLHF
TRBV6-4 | CAPIGAGENTGELFF
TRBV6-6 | CASSYSTSTSGSENEQFF
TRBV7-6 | CASSSGTSGSDTQYF
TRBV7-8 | CASSPLAGATFAQYF
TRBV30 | CAWSVQDTEAFF
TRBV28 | CASSLAHEKLFF
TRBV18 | CASSDRVPGNTIYF
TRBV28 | CASSWGLSSYEQYF
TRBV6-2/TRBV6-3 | CASSPLDWNTGELFF
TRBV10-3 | CAISESGGGGAFF
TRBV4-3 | CASSQGPIEGYTF
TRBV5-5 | CASSLVLAAGELFF
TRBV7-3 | CASTSSGSNTGELFF
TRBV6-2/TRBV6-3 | CASSYETSGIELFF
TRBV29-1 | CSVDGDLSTDTQYF
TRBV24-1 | CATSDIGTGISDTQYF
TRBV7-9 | CASSVVNSPLHF
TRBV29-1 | CSVEDRRYEQYF